This TCR beta chain was recovered during a study of blood T cell repertoires in COVID-19. Study as a whole: Specimens from acute and convalescent COVID-19 originated in the United States, Italy and Spain.

Germline loops: CDR1 LGHDT, CDR2 YNNKEL (reference sequence). Trimming took 6 bases from V and 7 from J, leaving 16 bases between them. The CDR3 is made up of 14 amino acids. Clones were sequenced by immunoSEQ multiplex PCR, and TCRdb holds only the in-frame ones, with some missing. The table includes hundreds of thousands of clones, around nine tenths detected once. The receptor's source is a human donor in a cohort sampled during active COVID-19. The chain combines TRBV3-1 (or the pseudogene TRBV3-2) with TRBJ2-1, with D maybe TRBD2 (5 bases). Input material: peripheral blood. Written as DNA, the CDR3 is TGTGCCAGCAGGAGACGGGGTTCGAGAAATGAGCAGTTCTTC. Amino acid sequence: CASRRRGSRNEQFF.